This TCR beta chain was documented in a study of cytomegalovirus exposure and HLA in healthy donors. Across the whole study: The same platform was used for the 130 or so validation repertoires as for the 666 first-cohort repertoires, as reported in a later analysis.

Here immunoSEQ multiplex PCR was the method, and the copy in TCRdb shows in-frame clones only, minus some. The sample has about 65,000 clones; approximately 93% are singletons. Study observations and caveats: Through in vitro validation, three CMV-associated chains were shown to be specific for CMV antigens. Reportedly, diagnosis of cytomegalovirus status by the classifier showed high specificity and sensitivity.

The V gene end was trimmed by 1 base and the J gene end by 3 bases; junction bases not matched to a gene: 12. Germline V gene data show CDR1 as LGHNT and CDR2 as FRNRAP. The length of the CDR3 is 19 residues. While the first cohort had 700 or so subjects, the donors belonged to the separate validation cohort of about 110 subjects. Concerning this clone itself: Its target is unknown.

The sequence was obtained from a man between 18 and 35 years old in good health and CMV-seropositive. The V gene is TRBV12-5, the J gene TRBJ2-5; 12 bases line up with TRBD2. The sequencing sample was made of PBMCs. CDR3 coding DNA: TGTGCTAGTGGTTTGGCATTTACTAGCGGGGGGCCGGGAGAAGAGACCCAGTACTTC. The encoded protein is CASGLAFTSGGPGEETQYF.